The T cell receptor beta chain described here comes from a study of CD8 T cells in Susac syndrome. Overall study results and limits: Within Susac syndrome CD4+ T cell repertoires, clonal expansion was not evident.

Sequencing targeted TCR beta in T cells from blood (CD8+ and CD4+). CD8+ and CD4+ T cells were negatively isolated; TEMRA cells were FACS-enriched. An amount of RNA that ranged from roughly 0.45 to 1 ug was reverse transcribed with random hexamers. Across 54 Vbeta and 13 Jbeta, immunoSEQ multiplex PCR amplified TCR beta CDR3. MiXCR, applied by TCRdb to the immunoSEQ multiplex PCR reads, yields one record per CDR3 protein. There are approximately 160,000 distinct CDR3 sequences in the sample; roughly 95% occur only once, and approximately 0.12% lies in the top ten. Of note for this clonotype: As yet, its antigen is unknown.

The TCR comes from a human donor with Susac syndrome. Input material: CD4+ T cells from PBMCs.

As DNA, the CDR3 is TGCAGCGTCACGCGGACAGGGACTGGCGAGCAGTACTTC. Encoded protein: CSVTRTGTGEQYF. The genes are TRBV29-1 and TRBJ2-7; TRBD1 agrees at 8 bases. The germline V gene has CDR1 SQVTM and CDR2 ANQGSEA. CDR3 length: 13 amino acids. The V gene end was trimmed by 6 bases and the J gene end by 6 bases; junction bases not matched to a gene: 10.